The 17 T cell receptor beta chains presented below share a single source sample, sequenced in a study of blood T cell repertoires in COVID-19 (dated by TCRdb to about 2020). The library came from the immunoSEQ multiplex PCR assay. Here the immuneACCESS table is served through TCRdb, limited to in-frame sequences with V and J called. Missing clones are a known gap in these copies; in checked studies unresolved V genes cover under half, and the rest lacks a known reason. The sample has some 70,000 clones on record, roughly 85% of them singletons. The ten largest make up about 8.3% of the sample. The sample taken for sequencing was peripheral blood. Receptors were obtained from a young man with acute or convalescent COVID-19.

The chain employs TRBV11-2 and TRBJ2-5; D perhaps matches TRBD1 (6 bases). Trimming took 5 bases from V and 5 from J, leaving 15 bases between them. The CDR3 has 14 residues. Looked up from germline, CDR1 is SGHAT and CDR2 is FQNNGV. CDR3 sequence (DNA): TGTGCCAGCAGCCAAGGGGGAGCCCCGGAGACCCAGTACTTC. Encoded protein: CASSQGGAPETQYF.

This clone was counted between two and nine times. This chain links TRBV11-2 with TRBJ1-2; D unresolved. This CDR3 spans 12 amino acids. The germline V gene encodes CDR1 SGHAT and CDR2 FQNNGV. Trimming stripped 3 bases from V and 7 bases from J, with 9 bases between. CDR3 bases: TGTGCCAGCAGCTTTGGAGGGTCTGGCTACACCTTC. Translation gives CASSFGGSGYTF. Drawing the rest from reference TRBV11-2 and TRBJ1-2, the complete variable domain is EAGVAQSPRYKIIEKRQSVAFWCNPISGHATLYWYQQILGQGPKLLIQFQNNGVVDDSQLPKDRFSAERLKGVDSTLKIQPAKLEDSAVYLCASSFGGSGYTFGSGTRLTVV.

The chain carries TRBV7-2 and TRBJ2-1; D possibly corresponds to TRBD1 (5 bases). V was trimmed by 7 bases and J by 3 bases, leaving 19 bases between them. The CDR3 loop spans 16 amino acids. Looked up from germline, CDR1 is SGHTA and CDR2 is FQGNSA. CDR3 in DNA: TGTGCCAGCACCCCCAGGGTGACAGTGAGCTACAATGAGCAGTTCTTC. Translated, it gives CASTPRVTVSYNEQFF.

This sequence joins TRBV7-9 and TRBJ2-2; 8 bases line up with TRBD1. Trimming at V came to 5 bases and at J to 7 bases, leaving 6 bases not matched to a gene. The CDR3 is 14 residues long. CDR1 and CDR2 (germline): SEHNR, FQNEAQ (reference sequence). CDR3 protein: CASSATGAGGELFF. The CDR3 DNA is TGTGCCAGCAGCGCGACAGGGGCAGGCGGGGAGCTGTTTTTT.

The chain combines TRBV11-1 with TRBJ1-3; D remains unclear. The CDR3 has 15 amino acids. V lost 7 bases and J 1 base, leaving 14 bases between the germline ends. The germline gives CDR1 SGHAT, CDR2 FQDESV (reference sequence). The CDR3 loop is CASTPVNSSGNTIYF. CDR3 in DNA: TGTGCCAGCACCCCAGTAAACAGTTCTGGAAACACCATATATTTT.

The table lists this clone with a count of one. The V gene is TRBV7-9, the J gene TRBJ2-7, with D maybe TRBD2 (6 bases). The CDR3 covers 15 residues. CDR1 is SEHNR and CDR2 is FQNEAQ in the germline V gene (reference sequence). Between the trimmed V and J ends, which lost 6 bases and 3 bases, there was a span of 18 bases. The CDR3 protein is CASSPARDSDYEQYF. CDR3 sequence (DNA): TGTGCCAGCAGTCCCGCGAGGGACTCTGACTACGAGCAGTACTTC.

The gene calls are TRBV2 and TRBJ2-5; 8 bases fit TRBD1. The V and J ends lost 6 bases and 3 bases, in that order; junction bases with no gene match: 3. Germline CDR1 is SNHLY and CDR2 is FYNNEI. The CDR3 has 13 residues. The CDR3: CASSRDRKETQYF. The CDR3, as DNA: TGTGCCAGCAGCAGGGACAGGAAAGAGACCCAGTACTTC.

The chain carries TRBV5-4 and TRBJ1-4, with TRBD1 as a possible D gene (6 bases). Looked up from germline, CDR1 is SGHNT and CDR2 is YYREEE (reference sequence). V lost 3 bases to trimming and J lost 4 bases, with 10 bases between them. The CDR3 contains 14 residues. The CDR3 here is CASSSGQFNEKLFF. CDR3 nucleotide sequence: TGTGCCAGCAGCTCGGGACAATTTAATGAAAAACTGTTTTTT.

This clone showed up many times. The chain couples TRBV18 to TRBJ1-5, with unresolved D. This CDR3 has 13 amino acids. CDR1 is KGHSH and CDR2 is LQKENI in the germline V gene. V shed 6 bases and J shed 4 bases, with 10 bases lying between them. DNA of the CDR3: TGTGCCAGCTCCCCCGGGGTTAATCAGCCCCAGCATTTT. Protein sequence: CASSPGVNQPQHF.

The chain carries TRBV5-4 and TRBJ2-7, with 8 positions matching TRBD1. V dropped 3 bases and J dropped 7; count of bases not matched to a gene: 15. CDR1 is SGHNT and CDR2 is YYREEE in the germline V gene (reference sequence). The CDR3 has 16 amino acids. The CDR3 loop reads CASSYPGRGLLGEQYF. As DNA, the CDR3 is TGTGCCAGCAGCTACCCGGGCAGGGGGCTATTAGGGGAGCAGTACTTC.

The rearrangement uses TRBV27 and TRBJ2-1; perhaps TRBD2 as D (6 bases). The CDR3 totals 14 residues. The V and J ends lost 3 bases and 5 bases respectively, with 11 bases between them. The germline gives CDR1 MNHEY, CDR2 SMNVEV (reference sequence). CDR3 in amino acids: CASSFWSGDNEQFF. CDR3 DNA: TGTGCCAGCAGTTTCTGGTCGGGGGACAATGAGCAGTTCTTC.

This clone was observed a handful of times. The chain joins TRBV6-6 to TRBJ2-5; D is undetermined. The CDR3 is 14 amino acids. V was shortened by 0 bases and J by 1 base, with 6 bases between the two germline ends. Germline lookup yields CDR1 MNHNY and CDR2 SVGAGI (reference sequence). The CDR3 DNA sequence: TGTGCCAGCAGTTACTCGGGCAGCCAAGAGACCCAGTACTTC. Its protein is CASSYSGSQETQYF.

This clone appeared once. The chain couples TRBV6-6 to TRBJ1-1, with D possibly matching TRBD1 (6 bases). The germline CDR1 and CDR2 sequences are MNHNY and SVGAGI (reference sequence). The CDR3 is made up of 15 amino acids. V was clipped by 5 bases and J by 7 bases, with 20 bases between them. CDR3 bases: TGTGCCAGCAGTCGCCTAACAGGGATGGTGAATGAAGCTTTCTTT. Protein product: CASSRLTGMVNEAFF.

The chain links TRBV30 to TRBJ1-3; TRBD1 matches at 7 bases. Germline loops: CDR1 GTSNPN, CDR2 SVGIG (reference sequence). This CDR3 region has 17 residues. J gave up 0 bases and V 4 bases, and 12 bases lay outside the gene matches. Written as DNA, the CDR3 is TGTGCCTGGAACCAAAGGGGGCGTTCGAGCTCTGGAAACACCATATATTTT. This sequence encodes CAWNQRGRSSSGNTIYF.

V usage is TRBV30 and J usage is TRBJ2-2, with 12 bases that match TRBD2. The CDR3 extends over 16 amino acids. The germline V gene has CDR1 GTSNPN and CDR2 SVGIG (reference sequence). The junction had 7 bases not matched to a gene; V was cut back by 4 bases and J by 4 bases. The CDR3 reads CAWKQSSGRATGELFF. CDR3 DNA: TGTGCCTGGAAACAATCTAGCGGGAGGGCCACCGGGGAGCTGTTTTTT.

The chain couples TRBV7-6 to TRBJ1-1; TRBD1 matches at 7 bases. Germline values: CDR1 SGHVS, CDR2 FNYEAQ. After removal of 0 bases from V and 4 bases from J, the junction contained 5 bases not matched to a gene. The CDR3 contains 15 residues. In DNA form, the CDR3 reads TGTGCCAGCAGCTTAGCGGCACAGGGGCGCACTGAAGCTTTCTTT. Translating it yields CASSLAAQGRTEAFF.

This clone has only a few counts. V usage is TRBV6-5 and J usage is TRBJ2-1; 11 bases match TRBD2. The germline V gene encodes CDR1 MNHEY and CDR2 SVGAGI. The CDR3 spans 14 residues. V was clipped by 6 bases and J by 7 bases; unmatched bases: 5. CDR3 protein: CASSLAGGPNEQFF. Written as DNA, the CDR3 is TGTGCCAGCAGCCTAGCGGGAGGCCCGAATGAGCAGTTCTTC.